A selection of T cell receptor beta chains follows, all from one sample in a study of beta chain features in type 1 diabetes. Data came from immunoSEQ multiplex PCR; TCRdb stores just in-frame clones and leaves some out. The sample includes over 700,000 clones, roughly 17% of them seen just once. The sequenced sample consisted of naive CD4+ T cells from blood. Receptor source: a woman aged 18-35 years in good health. Each CDR3 is given with its conserved first and last residue. Fields, in order: V gene, clone size, D gene, J gene, CDR3 protein, CDR3 DNA. D genes are given only for firm matches. For some rows the clone size is stated as once, few or many, or as a class when expanded; others skip it.

TRBV6-1	-	-	TRBJ2-2	CASSEGLISNTGELFF	TGTGCCAGCAGTGAAGGTCTCATCTCGAACACCGGGGAGCTGTTTTTT
TRBV6-5	-	-	TRBJ1-4	CASSYTGNNEKLFF	TGTGCCAGCAGTTATACAGGCAATAATGAAAAACTGTTTTTT
TRBV7-9	-	TRBD1	TRBJ2-7	CASIPGQGAVEQYF	TGTGCCAGCATCCCCGGACAGGGGGCCGTCGAGCAGTACTTC
TRBV5-5	-	TRBD1	TRBJ2-1	CASSLGLGQGLNEQFF	TGTGCCAGCAGCTTGGGTTTGGGACAGGGGTTAAATGAGCAGTTCTTC
TRBV27	-	-	TRBJ2-3	CASTPGYTDTQYF	TGTGCCAGCACCCCGGGCTACACAGATACGCAGTATTTT
TRBV5-1	few	-	TRBJ2-2	CASSPLAGSNTGELFF	TGCGCCAGCAGCCCCCTAGCCGGGTCGAACACCGGGGAGCTGTTTTTT
TRBV4-1	few	-	TRBJ2-3	CASSLPQGDLTDTQYF	TGCGCCAGCAGCCTCCCACAGGGAGATCTGACAGATACGCAGTATTTT
TRBV28	-	TRBD2	TRBJ2-3	CASRTSGQLHTQYF	TGTGCCAGCAGGACTAGCGGCCAGTTGCATACGCAGTATTTT
TRBV14	few	TRBD2	TRBJ2-7	CASSPSGTSSYEQYF	TGTGCCAGCAGCCCGAGCGGGACTAGCTCCTACGAGCAGTACTTC
TRBV14	few	-	TRBJ1-2	CASSPFNRDGYTF	TGTGCCAGCAGCCCATTCAACAGGGATGGCTACACCTTC
TRBV7-2	-	-	TRBJ1-5	CASSLGRGNQPQHF	TGTGCCAGCAGCTTAGGGAGGGGCAATCAGCCCCAGCATTTT
TRBV6-1	-	TRBD1	TRBJ2-1	CASTDRAHEQFF	TGTGCCAGCACGGACAGGGCCCATGAGCAGTTCTTC
TRBV6-5	few	-	TRBJ2-1	CASSYSRGDNEQFF	TGTGCCAGCAGTTACTCCAGGGGGGACAATGAGCAGTTCTTC
TRBV18	few	TRBD1	TRBJ1-5	CASSPGTGGNQPQHF	TGTGCCAGCTCACCGGGGACAGGGGGCAATCAGCCCCAGCATTTT
TRBV14	few	TRBD2	TRBJ2-3	CASSSIAGALGTQYF	TGTGCCAGCAGTTCGATAGCGGGGGCGCTCGGTACGCAGTATTTT
TRBV4-3	-	TRBD2	TRBJ2-3	CASSRGTSGRVGPDTQYF	TGCGCCAGCAGCCGAGGGACTAGCGGGAGGGTGGGTCCAGATACGCAGTATTTT
TRBV4-3	-	TRBD2	TRBJ2-7	CASSQGLAGTYEQYF	TGCGCCAGCAGCCAAGGACTAGCGGGCACCTACGAGCAGTACTTC
TRBV28	-	-	TRBJ2-5	CASSLLTDRETQYF	TGTGCCAGCAGTCTCCTGACAGACCGGGAGACCCAGTACTTC
TRBV5-4	-	-	TRBJ2-6	CASSFTGRSSGANVLTF	TGTGCCAGCAGCTTTACAGGGCGGAGCTCTGGGGCCAACGTCCTGACTTTC
TRBV7-6	few	-	TRBJ2-2	CASSLEGHYRTGELFF	TGTGCCAGCAGCCTCGAGGGTCACTATCGCACCGGGGAGCTGTTTTTT
TRBV2	-	-	TRBJ1-1	CASSVEGRGNTEAFF	TGTGCCAGCAGCGTGGAGGGGCGCGGGAACACTGAAGCTTTCTTT
TRBV28	few	-	TRBJ2-3	CASSSNPGWATDTQYF	TGTGCCAGCAGTTCAAACCCGGGATGGGCCACAGATACGCAGTATTTT
TRBV7-2	-	TRBD1	TRBJ1-2	CASSPGQGRGYTF	TGTGCCAGCAGCCCCGGACAGGGCAGGGGCTACACCTTC
TRBV9	-	TRBD2	TRBJ2-1	CASGTGGRIDEQFF	TGTGCCAGCGGGACTGGCGGGAGGATAGATGAGCAGTTCTTC
TRBV4-3	-	-	TRBJ2-1	CASSQSRAGSYNEQFF	TGCGCCAGCAGCCAATCCCGGGCAGGTTCCTACAATGAGCAGTTCTTC
TRBV10-2	-	-	TRBJ2-7	CASSETSQGYEQYF	TGCGCCAGCAGTGAAACGAGTCAGGGCTACGAGCAGTACTTC
TRBV29-1	-	-	TRBJ2-3	CSVDWRAGTQYF	TGCAGCGTTGATTGGCGGGCGGGTACGCAGTATTTT
TRBV7-3	-	-	TRBJ2-5	CASSSSAGETQYF	TGTGCCAGCAGCTCCTCAGCGGGAGAGACCCAGTACTTC
TRBV21-1	few	-	TRBJ1-5	CASSKVGAVDSNQPQHF	TGTGCCAGCAGCAAAGTGGGTGCCGTTGATAGCAATCAGCCCCAGCATTTT